The 8 T cell receptor beta chains listed next were all sequenced from one sample in a study of T cell responses to AZD1222 COVID-19 vaccine. Produced via immunoSEQ multiplex PCR; TCRdb's table is partial and in-frame only. The profile shows some 100,000 clones, roughly nine tenths of them singletons. The material sequenced was peripheral blood, taken 28 days after the second AZD1222 dose. The receptor set was obtained from an adult who received the AZD1222 COVID-19 vaccine.

This clone has a handful of counts. The rearrangement links TRBV29-1 to TRBJ1-1, with 7 bases aligning to TRBD1. Germline V gene sequence: CDR1 SQVTM, CDR2 ANQGSEA. The length of the CDR3 is 16 residues. Trimming removed 7 bases from V and 6 bases from J; junction bases left unmatched: 20. CDR3: CSGLGGAGVFNAEAFF. CDR3 nucleotides: TGCAGCGGCCTAGGGGGCGCCGGGGTATTTAACGCTGAAGCTTTCTTT.

V usage is TRBV9 and J usage is TRBJ2-7, with 7 bases that match TRBD1. Germline CDR1 is SGDLS and CDR2 is YYNGEE. The V gene end was trimmed by 9 bases and the J gene end by 3 bases; junction bases not matched to a gene: 6. The CDR3 contains 12 residues. Here the CDR3 DNA reads TGTGCCAACCCCGGGACAGACTACGAGCAGTACTTC. Encoded protein: CANPGTDYEQYF.

J is TRBJ1-2 and V is TRBV19; 10 positions match TRBD1. CDR1 LNHDA and CDR2 SQIVND come from the germline V gene (reference sequence). The CDR3 has 15 amino acids. Trimming at V came to 4 bases and at J to 4 bases, leaving 6 bases not matched to a gene. CDR3 sequence reads: CASSTDRGRGYGYTF. The CDR3 DNA sequence: TGTGCCAGTAGTACCGACAGGGGGCGCGGCTATGGCTACACCTTC.

CDR3 region: CASSLTGGAERNEQFF. CDR3 DNA: TGTGCCAGCAGCTTAACAGGGGGCGCCGAAAGGAATGAGCAGTTCTTC. The chain recombines TRBV7-3 with TRBJ2-1; 7 bases fit TRBD1. CDR1 and CDR2 from the germline V gene are SGHTA and FQGTGA. Unmatched junction bases numbered 9, after V lost 0 bases and J lost 7 bases. The CDR3 length is 16 residues.

This chain links TRBV18 with TRBJ2-2; 7 bases map to TRBD2. Germline V gene sequence: CDR1 KGHSH, CDR2 LQKENI. V gave up 2 bases and J gave up 3 bases; unmatched junction bases: 3. This CDR3 comprises 15 residues. The CDR3 DNA is TGTGCCAGCTCACCATTTGCGGGGGACACCGGGGAGCTGTTTTTT. Translated, it gives CASSPFAGDTGELFF.

The chain has TRBV5-6 and TRBJ2-7, with 7 bases identical to TRBD1. This CDR3 is built from 14 residues. Germline V gene sequence: CDR1 SGHDT, CDR2 YYEEEE. Trimming at V came to 3 bases and at J to 2 bases, leaving 5 bases not matched to a gene. CDR3 DNA: TGTGCCAGCAGCTCCACAGGGGTTCCCTACGAGCAGTACTTC. This codes for CASSSTGVPYEQYF.

This chain links TRBV7-2 with TRBJ1-2; D remains ambiguous. CDR1 and CDR2 from the germline V gene are SGHTA and FQGNSA. V was trimmed by 5 bases and J by 2 bases, leaving 15 bases between them. The CDR3 covers 15 residues. The CDR3 nucleotides read TGTGCCAGCAGCCCAGGTATCGGCAACAACTATGGCTACACCTTC. It specifies CASSPGIGNNYGYTF.

V gene TRBV6-5 combines with J gene TRBJ2-7; D is unresolved. Germline CDR1 is MNHEY and CDR2 is SVGAGI. V was cut by 6 bases and J by 7 bases, with 10 bases left in between. This CDR3 region has 11 residues. The CDR3 DNA reads TGTGCCAGCAGGGGTTACATGGAGCAGTACTTC. It codes for CASRGYMEQYF.